This is a list of T cell receptor beta chains from one sample in a study of long-term antiretroviral therapy in people with HIV. Generated by immunoSEQ multiplex PCR, the TCRdb table keeps only in-frame clones and is missing some. The sample lists about 37,000 clones, roughly 80% occurring once. The material was unsorted PBMCs, obtained 1 year after starting antiretroviral therapy. These receptors all come from a man aged 18-30 years with HIV. Each CDR3 is given with its conserved first and last residue. Each record gives: clone size, V gene, J gene, D gene, CDR3 protein, CDR3 DNA. The D gene is left open where the match is weak. A clone size is listed for some rows: how often the clone was seen (once, few, many), or a class if it is expanded.

-	TRBV19	TRBJ2-4	-	CASSGGGQKNIQYF	TGTGCCAGTAGTGGAGGAGGCCAGAAAAACATTCAGTACTTC
-	TRBV6-1	TRBJ1-1	-	CASSEGVLITNTEAFF	TGTGCCAGCAGTGAAGGGGTTTTAATCACGAACACTGAAGCTTTCTTT
-	TRBV4-2	TRBJ1-1	-	CASRPAGMNTEAFF	TGTGCCAGCAGGCCCGCGGGAATGAACACTGAAGCTTTCTTT
-	TRBV29-1	TRBJ2-3	-	CSVESASSLTDTQYF	TGCAGCGTCGAGTCGGCTAGTTCGTTGACAGATACGCAGTATTTT
-	TRBV28	TRBJ2-7	-	CASSLSGTTYEQYF	TGTGCCAGCAGTTTATCCGGGACCACCTACGAGCAGTACTTC
-	TRBV28	TRBJ1-1	-	CASRPSISQLNTEAFF	TGTGCCAGCAGGCCATCAATCTCCCAATTGAACACTGAAGCTTTCTTT
-	TRBV7-2	TRBJ2-7	-	CASSFGGTVSYEQYF	TGTGCCAGCAGCTTCGGCGGGACGGTATCCTACGAGCAGTACTTC
-	TRBV10-3	TRBJ2-7	-	CAIRRFRGPFYEQYF	TGTGCCATCAGGCGCTTCCGGGGCCCTTTCTACGAGCAGTACTTC
-	TRBV14	TRBJ1-2	TRBD1	CASSPPEGAEGGNYGYTF	TGTGCCAGCAGCCCCCCGGAGGGGGCCGAAGGCGGTAACTATGGCTACACCTTC
-	TRBV11-2	TRBJ1-4	-	CASSYDSSGEKLFF	TGTGCCAGCAGTTACGACAGCAGCGGGGAAAAACTGTTTTTT
few	TRBV2	TRBJ1-5	-	CASRHDSNQPQHF	TGTGCCAGCAGACACGACAGCAATCAGCCCCAGCATTTT
-	TRBV2	TRBJ1-5	-	CASSVGLSNQPQHF	TGTGCCAGCAGTGTGGGGCTAAGCAATCAGCCCCAGCATTTT
-	TRBV27	TRBJ2-7	-	CASSPTTSTYEQYF	TGTGCCAGCAGTCCGACAACCTCGACCTACGAGCAGTACTTC
-	TRBV28	TRBJ2-2	-	CASSLGTLGTGELFF	TGTGCCAGCAGTTTGGGGACCCTTGGGACCGGGGAGCTGTTTTTT
few	TRBV7-6	TRBJ2-1	-	CASSLDSLSSYNEQFF	TGTGCCAGCAGCTTAGACAGCCTGAGCTCCTACAATGAGCAGTTCTTC
-	TRBV27	TRBJ1-1	-	CASSLLGGRAFF	TGTGCCAGCAGTTTATTGGGGGGTCGAGCTTTCTTT
few	TRBV15	TRBJ2-7	-	CATREGGSYEQYF	TGTGCCACCAGGGAGGGGGGCTCCTACGAGCAGTACTTC
-	TRBV9	TRBJ2-1	TRBD2	CASSVVKRGRNEQFF	TGTGCCAGCAGCGTAGTGAAGCGGGGGAGGAATGAGCAGTTCTTC
-	TRBV6-5	TRBJ2-7	-	CASSYTLDRASYEQYF	TGTGCCAGCAGTTACACCCTAGACAGAGCCTCATACGAGCAGTACTTC
-	TRBV6-1	TRBJ1-4	-	CASYDERNEKLFF	TGTGCCAGCTATGACGAACGTAATGAAAAACTGTTTTTT